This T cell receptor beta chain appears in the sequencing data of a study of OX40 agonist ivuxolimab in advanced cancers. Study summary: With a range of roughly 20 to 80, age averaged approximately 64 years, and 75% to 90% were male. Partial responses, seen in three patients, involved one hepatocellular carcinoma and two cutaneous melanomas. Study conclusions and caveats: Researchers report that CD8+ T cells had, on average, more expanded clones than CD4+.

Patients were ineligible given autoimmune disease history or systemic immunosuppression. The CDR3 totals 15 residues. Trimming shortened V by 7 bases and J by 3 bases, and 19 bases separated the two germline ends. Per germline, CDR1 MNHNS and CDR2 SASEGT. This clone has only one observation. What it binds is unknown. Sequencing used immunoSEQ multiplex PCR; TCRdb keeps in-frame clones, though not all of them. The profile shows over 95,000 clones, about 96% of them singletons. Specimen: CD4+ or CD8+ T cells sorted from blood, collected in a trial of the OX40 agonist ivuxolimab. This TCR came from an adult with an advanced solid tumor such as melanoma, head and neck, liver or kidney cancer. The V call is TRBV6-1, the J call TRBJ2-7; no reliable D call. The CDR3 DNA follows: TGTGCCAGCACCCAGCCGCAAGGCTACGACTACGAGCAGTACTTC. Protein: CASTQPQGYDYEQYF.